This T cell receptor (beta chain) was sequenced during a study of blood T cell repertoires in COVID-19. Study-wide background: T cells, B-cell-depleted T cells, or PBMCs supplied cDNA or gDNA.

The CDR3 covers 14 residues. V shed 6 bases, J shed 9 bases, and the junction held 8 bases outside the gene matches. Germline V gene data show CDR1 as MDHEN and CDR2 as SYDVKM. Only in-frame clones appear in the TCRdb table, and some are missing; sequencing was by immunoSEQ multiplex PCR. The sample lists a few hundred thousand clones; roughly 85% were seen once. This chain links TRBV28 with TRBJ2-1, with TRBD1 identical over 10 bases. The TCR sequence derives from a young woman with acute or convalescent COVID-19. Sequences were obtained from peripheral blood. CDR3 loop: CASRSGQGSGEQFF. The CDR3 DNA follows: TGTGCCAGCAGGTCGGGACAGGGGAGCGGTGAGCAGTTCTTC.